The T cell receptor beta chain described here comes from a study of cytomegalovirus exposure and HLA in healthy donors. On the study more broadly: From about 179 million T cells, an earlier analysis saw roughly 100 million unique TCR beta sequences.

There are a few counts of this clone. Primers included in the PCR were 60 Vbeta and 13 Jbeta primers. The data were produced by immunoSEQ multiplex PCR, yet TCRdb's version contains in-frame clones alone and is incomplete. The data contain 150,000 to 200,000 clones, 60% to 80% of them singletons. Unrecorded immune exposure was likely among donors, who were nominally healthy when sampled. Sequencing was performed on PBMCs. The receptor was isolated from a man aged 35-49 years in good health and CMV-seronegative.

CDR3 loop: CASTRTGNSYGYTF. CDR3 coding DNA: TGTGCCAGCACCCGGACAGGGAATTCCTATGGCTACACCTTC. This chain connects TRBV6-5 to TRBJ1-2; 8 nucleotides match TRBD1. CDR3 length: 14 residues. V shed 7 bases and J 4 bases; nucleotides not matched to a gene: 8. Germline V lookup: CDR1 MNHEY, CDR2 SVGAGI.